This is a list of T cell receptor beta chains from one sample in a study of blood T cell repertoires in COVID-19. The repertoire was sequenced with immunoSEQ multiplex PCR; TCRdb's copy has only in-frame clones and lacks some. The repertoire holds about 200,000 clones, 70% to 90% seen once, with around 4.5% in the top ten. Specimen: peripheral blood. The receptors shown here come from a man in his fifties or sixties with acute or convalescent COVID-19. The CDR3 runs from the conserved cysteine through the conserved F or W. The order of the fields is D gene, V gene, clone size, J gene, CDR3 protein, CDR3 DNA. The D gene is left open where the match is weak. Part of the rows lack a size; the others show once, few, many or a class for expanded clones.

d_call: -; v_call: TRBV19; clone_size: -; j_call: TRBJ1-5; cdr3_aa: CASSSAGGGNQPQHF; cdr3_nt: TGTGCCAGTAGTAGCGCGGGGGGAGGCAATCAGCCCCAGCATTTT
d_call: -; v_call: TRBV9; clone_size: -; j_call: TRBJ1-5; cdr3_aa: CASSGGDRNQPQHF; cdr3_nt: TGTGCCAGCAGCGGGGGGGACCGCAATCAGCCCCAGCATTTT
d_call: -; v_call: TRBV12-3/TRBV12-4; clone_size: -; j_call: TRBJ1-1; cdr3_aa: CASSLTGNTEAFF; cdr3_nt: TGTGCCAGCAGTTTAACGGGGAACACTGAAGCTTTCTTT
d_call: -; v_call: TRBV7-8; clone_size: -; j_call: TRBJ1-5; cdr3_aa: CASSLASSGRVDNQPQHF; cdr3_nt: TGTGCCAGCAGCTTAGCCTCCTCCGGCCGGGTAGATAATCAGCCCCAGCATTTT
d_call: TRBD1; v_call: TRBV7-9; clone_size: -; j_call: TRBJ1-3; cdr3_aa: CASSPQNRGTGNTIYF; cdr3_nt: TGTGCCAGCAGCCCCCAAAACAGGGGCACTGGAAACACCATATATTTT
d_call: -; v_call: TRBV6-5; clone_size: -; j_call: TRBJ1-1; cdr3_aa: CASGEGGRRTEAFF; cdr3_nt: TGTGCCAGCGGGGAGGGGGGGCGGAGAACTGAAGCTTTCTTT
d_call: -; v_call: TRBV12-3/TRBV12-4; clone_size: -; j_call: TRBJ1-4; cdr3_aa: CASSQGFGEKLFF; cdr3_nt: TGTGCCAGCAGCCAGGGTTTCGGCGAAAAACTGTTTTTT
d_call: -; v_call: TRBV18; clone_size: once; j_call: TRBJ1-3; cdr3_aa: CASSPGASPSGNTIYF; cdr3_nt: TGTGCCAGCTCACCCGGAGCCTCGCCCTCTGGAAACACCATATATTTT
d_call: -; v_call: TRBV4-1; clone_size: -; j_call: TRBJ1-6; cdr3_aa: CASSQATVLYNSPLHF; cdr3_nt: TGCGCCAGCAGCCAAGCGACAGTTCTCTATAATTCACCCCTCCACTTT
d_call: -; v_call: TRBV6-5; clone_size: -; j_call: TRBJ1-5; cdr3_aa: CASSRDTRGNQPQHF; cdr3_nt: TGTGCCAGCTCCCGGGACACCCGCGGCAATCAGCCCCAGCATTTT
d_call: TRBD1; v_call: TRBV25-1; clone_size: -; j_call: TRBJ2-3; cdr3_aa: CASSRRQGAQDTQYF; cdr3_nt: TGTGCCAGCAGTCGGAGGCAGGGGGCACAGGATACGCAGTATTTT
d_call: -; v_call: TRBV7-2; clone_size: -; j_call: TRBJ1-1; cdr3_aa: CASSLGQLMNTEAFF; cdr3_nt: TGTGCCAGCAGCTTAGGACAGCTCATGAACACTGAAGCTTTCTTT
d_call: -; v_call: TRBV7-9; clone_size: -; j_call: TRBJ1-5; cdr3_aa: CASSSDQGSGQPQHF; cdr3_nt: TGTGCCAGCAGTTCGGACCAGGGGTCGGGTCAGCCCCAGCATTTT
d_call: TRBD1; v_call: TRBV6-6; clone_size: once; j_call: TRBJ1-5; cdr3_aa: CASSQRQGRGNQPQHF; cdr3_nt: TGTGCCAGCAGCCAAAGACAGGGTAGAGGCAATCAGCCCCAGCATTTT
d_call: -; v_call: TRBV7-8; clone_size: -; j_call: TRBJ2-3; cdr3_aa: CASSSRGKIGDTQYF; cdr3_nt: TGTGCCAGCAGCTCGCGGGGAAAAATTGGAGATACGCAGTATTTT
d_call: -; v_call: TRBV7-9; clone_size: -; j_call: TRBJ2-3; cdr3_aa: CATKERGTDTQYF; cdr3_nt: TGTGCCACCAAGGAGAGGGGCACAGATACGCAGTATTTT
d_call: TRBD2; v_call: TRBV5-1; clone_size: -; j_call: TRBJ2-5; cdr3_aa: CASSLDAGVQETQYF; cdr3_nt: TGCGCCAGCAGCTTGGATGCGGGGGTTCAAGAGACCCAGTACTTC
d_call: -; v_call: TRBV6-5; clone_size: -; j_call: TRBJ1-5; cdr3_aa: CASGSRANNQPQHF; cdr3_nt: TGTGCCAGCGGTTCCAGGGCCAACAATCAGCCCCAGCATTTT
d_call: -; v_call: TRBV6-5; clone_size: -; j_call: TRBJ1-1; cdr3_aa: CASRPDEIPNTEAFF; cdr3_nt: TGTGCCAGCAGACCCGATGAGATCCCGAACACTGAAGCTTTCTTT
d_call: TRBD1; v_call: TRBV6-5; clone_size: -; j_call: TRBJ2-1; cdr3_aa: CASRPRQGAFNEQFF; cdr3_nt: TGTGCCAGCAGGCCCCGACAGGGGGCATTTAATGAGCAGTTCTTC
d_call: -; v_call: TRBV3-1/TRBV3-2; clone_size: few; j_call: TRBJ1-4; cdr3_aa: CASSRTQSATNEKLFF; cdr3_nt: TGTGCCAGCAGTCGGACACAATCTGCAACTAATGAAAAACTGTTTTTT
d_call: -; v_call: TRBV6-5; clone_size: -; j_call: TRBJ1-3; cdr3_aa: CASGAQGSGNTIYF; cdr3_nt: TGTGCCAGCGGAGCACAGGGTTCTGGAAACACCATATATTTT
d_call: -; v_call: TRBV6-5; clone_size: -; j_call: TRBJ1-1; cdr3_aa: CASSYTSRGITEAFF; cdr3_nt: TGTGCCAGCAGTTACACGAGTAGGGGGATAACTGAAGCTTTCTTT
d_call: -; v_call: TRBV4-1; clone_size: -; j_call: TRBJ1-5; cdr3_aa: CASSQDQTASNQPQHF; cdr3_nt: TGCGCCAGCAGCCAAGATCAGACAGCCTCCAATCAGCCCCAGCATTTT
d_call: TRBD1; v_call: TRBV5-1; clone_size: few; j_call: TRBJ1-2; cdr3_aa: CASSRDRGGYGYTF; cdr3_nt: TGCGCCAGCAGCCGGGACAGGGGAGGGTATGGCTACACCTTC
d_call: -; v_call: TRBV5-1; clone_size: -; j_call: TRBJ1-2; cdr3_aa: CASSLGQEPNYGYTF; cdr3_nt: TGCGCCAGCAGCTTGGGACAGGAGCCTAACTATGGCTACACCTTC
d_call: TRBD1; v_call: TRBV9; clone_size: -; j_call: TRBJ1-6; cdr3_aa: CASSGGQGNSPLHF; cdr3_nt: TGTGCCAGCAGCGGCGGACAGGGGAATTCACCCCTCCACTTT
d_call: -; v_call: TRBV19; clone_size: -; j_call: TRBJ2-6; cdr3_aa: CASTPQGTPSGANVLTF; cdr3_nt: TGTGCCAGTACCCCTCAAGGGACACCCTCTGGGGCCAACGTCCTGACTTTC
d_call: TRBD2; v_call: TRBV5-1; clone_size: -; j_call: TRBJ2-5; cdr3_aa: CASSFGLALKETQYF; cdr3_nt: TGCGCCAGCAGCTTCGGACTAGCCCTTAAAGAGACCCAGTACTTC
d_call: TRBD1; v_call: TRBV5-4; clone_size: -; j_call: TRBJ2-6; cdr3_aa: CASSLAGTGVVSGANVLTF; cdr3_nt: TGTGCCAGCAGCTTGGCCGGCACAGGGGTCGTGTCTGGGGCCAACGTCCTGACTTTC
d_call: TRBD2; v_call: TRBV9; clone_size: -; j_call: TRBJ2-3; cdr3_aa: CASSVRGASTDTQYF; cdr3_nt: TGTGCCAGCAGCGTGCGGGGGGCGTCCACAGATACGCAGTATTTT
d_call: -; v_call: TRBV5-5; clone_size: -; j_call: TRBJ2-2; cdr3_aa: CASSSLGDGELFF; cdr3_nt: TGTGCCAGCAGCAGTTTGGGAGATGGGGAGCTGTTTTTT
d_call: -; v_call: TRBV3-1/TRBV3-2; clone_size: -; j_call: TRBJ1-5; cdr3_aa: CASSQGGGNNQPQHF; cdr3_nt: TGTGCCAGCAGCCAAGGGGGGGGGAACAATCAGCCCCAGCATTTT
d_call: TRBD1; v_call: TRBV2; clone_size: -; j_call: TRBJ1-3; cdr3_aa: CASSATGGGNTIYF; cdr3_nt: TGTGCCAGCAGTGCTACAGGGGGTGGAAACACCATATATTTT
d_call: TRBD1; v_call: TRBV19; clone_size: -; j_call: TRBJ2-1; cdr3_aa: CASSTGTGIYNEQFF; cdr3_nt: TGTGCCAGTAGTACCGGGACAGGGATCTACAATGAGCAGTTCTTC
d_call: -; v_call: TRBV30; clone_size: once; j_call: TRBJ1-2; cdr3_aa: CAWSGQAVYGYTF; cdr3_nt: TGTGCCTGGAGTGGGCAGGCCGTCTATGGCTACACCTTC
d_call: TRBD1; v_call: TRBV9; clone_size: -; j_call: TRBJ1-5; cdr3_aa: CAWTGSGIPQHF; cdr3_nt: TGTGCCTGGACAGGGTCAGGGATCCCCCAGCATTTT
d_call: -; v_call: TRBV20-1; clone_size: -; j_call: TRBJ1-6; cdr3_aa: CSASNGGSYNSPLHF; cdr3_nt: TGCAGTGCTAGTAACGGGGGCTCCTATAATTCACCCCTCCACTTT
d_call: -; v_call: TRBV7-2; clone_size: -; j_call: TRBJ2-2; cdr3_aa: CASSPGVNTGELFF; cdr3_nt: TGTGCCAGCAGCCCCGGGGTGAACACCGGGGAGCTGTTTTTT
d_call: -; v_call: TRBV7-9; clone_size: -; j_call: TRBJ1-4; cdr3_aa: CASSSMGGLGEKLFF; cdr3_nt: TGTGCCAGCAGCTCCATGGGGGGTCTCGGTGAAAAACTGTTTTTT
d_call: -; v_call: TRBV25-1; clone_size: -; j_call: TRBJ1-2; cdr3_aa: CASSDPGRGNYGYTF; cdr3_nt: TGTGCCAGCAGTGACCCTGGACGGGGGAACTATGGCTACACCTTC
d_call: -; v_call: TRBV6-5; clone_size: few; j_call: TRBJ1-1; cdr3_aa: CASTLQGFRDTEAFF; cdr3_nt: TGTGCCAGCACCCTCCAGGGATTTCGGGACACTGAAGCTTTCTTT
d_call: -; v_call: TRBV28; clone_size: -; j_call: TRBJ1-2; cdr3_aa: CASRSTGTNYGYTF; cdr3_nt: TGTGCCAGCAGATCGACCGGGACTAACTATGGCTACACCTTC
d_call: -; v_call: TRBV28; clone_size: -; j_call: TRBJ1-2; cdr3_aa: CASSLSSYGYTF; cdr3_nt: TGTGCCAGCAGTTTATCCAGCTATGGCTACACCTTC
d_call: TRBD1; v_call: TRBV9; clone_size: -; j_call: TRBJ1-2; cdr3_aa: CASRSTGDGYTF; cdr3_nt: TGTGCCAGCAGATCCACAGGGGACGGCTACACCTTC
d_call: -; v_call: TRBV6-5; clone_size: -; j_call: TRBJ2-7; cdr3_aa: CASSYSLGGGLEQYF; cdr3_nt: TGTGCCAGCAGTTACAGTTTGGGGGGTGGCCTCGAGCAGTACTTC
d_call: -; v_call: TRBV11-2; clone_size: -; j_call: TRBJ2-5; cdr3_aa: CASSLALYSYQETQYF; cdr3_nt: TGTGCCAGCAGCTTAGCTCTTTACTCGTACCAAGAGACCCAGTACTTC
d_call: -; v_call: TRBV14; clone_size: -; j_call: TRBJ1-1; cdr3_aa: CASSPPGMNTEAFF; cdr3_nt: TGTGCCAGCAGCCCGCCAGGGATGAACACTGAAGCTTTCTTT
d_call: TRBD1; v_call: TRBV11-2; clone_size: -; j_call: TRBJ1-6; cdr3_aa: CASSHRQGDDSPLHF; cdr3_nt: TGTGCCAGCAGCCATAGACAGGGGGATGATTCACCCCTCCACTTT
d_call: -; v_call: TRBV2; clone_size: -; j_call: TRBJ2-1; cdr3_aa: CASSESRGVSYNEQFF; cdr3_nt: TGTGCCAGCAGTGAGAGCAGGGGGGTTTCCTACAATGAGCAGTTCTTC
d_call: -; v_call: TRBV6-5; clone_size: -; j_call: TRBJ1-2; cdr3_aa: CASSLRGFGYTF; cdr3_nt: TGTGCCAGCAGTCTCAGGGGTTTCGGCTACACCTTC
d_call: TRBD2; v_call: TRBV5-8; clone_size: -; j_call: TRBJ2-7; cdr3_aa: CASSLSGGKRYEQYF; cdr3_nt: TGTGCCAGCAGTCTTAGCGGGGGTAAGAGGTACGAGCAGTACTTC
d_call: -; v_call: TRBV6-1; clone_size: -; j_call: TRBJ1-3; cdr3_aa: CASSAGDTRSGNTIYF; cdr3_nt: TGTGCCAGCAGTGCCGGGGACACTCGCTCTGGAAACACCATATATTTT
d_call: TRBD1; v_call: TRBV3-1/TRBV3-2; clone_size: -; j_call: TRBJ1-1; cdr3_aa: CASQGAAEAFF; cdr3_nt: TGTGCCAGCCAGGGGGCGGCTGAAGCTTTCTTT
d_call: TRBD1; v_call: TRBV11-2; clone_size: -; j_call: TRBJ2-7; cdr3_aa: CASITGQGLGYEQYF; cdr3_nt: TGTGCCAGCATCACCGGACAGGGTCTTGGATACGAGCAGTACTTC
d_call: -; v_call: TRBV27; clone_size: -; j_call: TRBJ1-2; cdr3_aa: CASSLSGGGANYGYTF; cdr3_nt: TGTGCCAGCAGTTTATCCGGGGGGGGAGCTAACTATGGCTACACCTTC
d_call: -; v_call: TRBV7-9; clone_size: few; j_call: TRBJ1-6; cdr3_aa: CASSLAGNSPLHF; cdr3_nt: TGTGCCAGCAGCTTAGCCGGTAATTCACCCCTCCACTTT
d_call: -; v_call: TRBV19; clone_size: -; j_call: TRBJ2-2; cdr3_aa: CASIRGRNTGELFF; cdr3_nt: TGTGCCAGTATAAGGGGGAGAAACACCGGGGAGCTGTTTTTT